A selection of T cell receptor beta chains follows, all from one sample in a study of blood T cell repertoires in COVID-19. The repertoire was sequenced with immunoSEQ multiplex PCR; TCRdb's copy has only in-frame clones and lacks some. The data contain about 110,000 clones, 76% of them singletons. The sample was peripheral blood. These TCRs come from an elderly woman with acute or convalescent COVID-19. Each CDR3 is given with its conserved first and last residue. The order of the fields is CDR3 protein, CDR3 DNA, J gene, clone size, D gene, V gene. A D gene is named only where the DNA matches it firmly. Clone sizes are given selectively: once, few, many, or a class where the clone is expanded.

CDR3 protein: CASSLSDRTLPLYF
CDR3 DNA: TGTGCCAGCAGTTTATCGGACAGGACGCTACCCCTATACTTC
J gene: TRBJ2-7
clone size: NA
D gene: TRBD1
V gene: TRBV27

CDR3 protein: CASGVSGDRQNTEAFF
CDR3 DNA: TGTGCCAGTGGCGTTTCGGGGGACAGGCAGAACACTGAAGCTTTCTTT
J gene: TRBJ1-1
clone size: once
D gene: TRBD1
V gene: TRBV19

CDR3 protein: CASSRGVMNTEAFF
CDR3 DNA: TGTGCCAGCTCACGGGGGGTCATGAACACTGAAGCTTTCTTT
J gene: TRBJ1-1
clone size: NA
D gene: NA
V gene: TRBV18

CDR3 protein: CASSQGRGGTDTQYF
CDR3 DNA: TGCGCCAGCAGCCAAGGCCGGGGGGGAACAGATACGCAGTATTTT
J gene: TRBJ2-3
clone size: NA
D gene: TRBD2
V gene: TRBV4-1

CDR3 protein: CASSADWDRANQPQHF
CDR3 DNA: TGCGCCAGCAGTGCCGACTGGGACAGGGCCAATCAGCCCCAGCATTTT
J gene: TRBJ1-5
clone size: once
D gene: TRBD1
V gene: TRBV23-1

CDR3 protein: CASTLGLAGVNEQFF
CDR3 DNA: TGTGCCAGCACCCTGGGACTAGCGGGGGTAAATGAGCAGTTCTTC
J gene: TRBJ2-1
clone size: NA
D gene: TRBD2
V gene: TRBV6-5

CDR3 protein: CASSTPSPGLAAAYQYF
CDR3 DNA: TGTGCCAGCAGCACCCCCTCACCGGGACTAGCGGCCGCTTACCAGTACTTC
J gene: TRBJ2-5
clone size: NA
D gene: NA
V gene: TRBV21-1

CDR3 protein: CATSGTDPDTQYF
CDR3 DNA: TGTGCCACCAGTGGAACAGACCCAGATACGCAGTATTTT
J gene: TRBJ2-3
clone size: NA
D gene: NA
V gene: TRBV24-1

CDR3 protein: CASGLTGTGGLSQETQYF
CDR3 DNA: TGTGCTAGTGGTTTGACGGGGACAGGGGGCCTTTCCCAAGAGACCCAGTACTTC
J gene: TRBJ2-5
clone size: NA
D gene: TRBD1
V gene: TRBV12-5

CDR3 protein: CASSPPNRGDEQFF
CDR3 DNA: TGTGCCAGCTCACCACCTAATCGGGGTGATGAGCAGTTCTTC
J gene: TRBJ2-1
clone size: NA
D gene: NA
V gene: TRBV18

CDR3 protein: CASNTFSGTGYRETQYF
CDR3 DNA: TGTGCCAGCAATACCTTTTCCGGGACAGGCTACCGAGAGACCCAGTACTTC
J gene: TRBJ2-5
clone size: NA
D gene: TRBD1
V gene: TRBV2

CDR3 protein: CSGGTGGTEAFF
CDR3 DNA: TGCAGCGGTGGGACAGGGGGCACTGAAGCTTTCTTT
J gene: TRBJ1-1
clone size: few
D gene: TRBD1
V gene: TRBV29-1

CDR3 protein: CASSQDAGFQETQYF
CDR3 DNA: TGTGCCAGCAGCCAAGATGCGGGATTCCAAGAGACCCAGTACTTC
J gene: TRBJ2-5
clone size: NA
D gene: NA
V gene: TRBV4-2

CDR3 protein: CASSPQDSGGSYNEQFF
CDR3 DNA: TGTGCCAGCTCACCACAAGACTCAGGGGGTTCCTACAATGAGCAGTTCTTC
J gene: TRBJ2-1
clone size: few
D gene: TRBD1
V gene: TRBV18

CDR3 protein: CASSLTGGDGYEQYF
CDR3 DNA: TGTGCCAGCAGCCTGACAGGGGGCGACGGCTACGAGCAGTACTTC
J gene: TRBJ2-7
clone size: NA
D gene: TRBD1
V gene: TRBV7-7

CDR3 protein: CASSPRTSGDTQYF
CDR3 DNA: TGTGCCAGCAGCCCCCGGACTAGCGGAGATACGCAGTATTTT
J gene: TRBJ2-3
clone size: NA
D gene: TRBD2
V gene: TRBV7-3

CDR3 protein: CASSTRGGADTQYF
CDR3 DNA: TGTGCCAGCAGCACCCGCGGAGGGGCAGATACGCAGTATTTT
J gene: TRBJ2-3
clone size: NA
D gene: NA
V gene: TRBV7-3

CDR3 protein: CAWSPTGEKLFF
CDR3 DNA: TGTGCCTGGAGTCCGACTGGGGAAAAACTGTTTTTT
J gene: TRBJ1-4
clone size: few
D gene: NA
V gene: TRBV30

CDR3 protein: CASSYGAGQGYETQYF
CDR3 DNA: TGTGCCAGCAGCTACGGGGCGGGACAGGGGTATGAGACCCAGTACTTC
J gene: TRBJ2-5
clone size: few
D gene: TRBD1
V gene: TRBV6-5

CDR3 protein: CATGTGGEETQYF
CDR3 DNA: TGTGCTACCGGGACAGGGGGAGAAGAGACCCAGTACTTC
J gene: TRBJ2-5
clone size: once
D gene: TRBD1
V gene: TRBV7-7

CDR3 protein: CASSQALAGGNYNEQFF
CDR3 DNA: TGCGCCAGCAGCCAGGCGCTAGCGGGGGGGAACTACAATGAGCAGTTCTTC
J gene: TRBJ2-1
clone size: NA
D gene: TRBD2
V gene: TRBV4-1

CDR3 protein: CASSILGQGRIYEQYF
CDR3 DNA: TGTGCCAGCAGCATTCTAGGACAGGGGCGTATCTACGAGCAGTACTTC
J gene: TRBJ2-7
clone size: NA
D gene: TRBD1
V gene: TRBV13

CDR3 protein: CASSHNQGLAGGVDTQYF
CDR3 DNA: TGTGCCAGCAGCCATAACCAAGGACTAGCGGGAGGGGTAGATACGCAGTATTTT
J gene: TRBJ2-3
clone size: NA
D gene: TRBD2
V gene: TRBV4-2

CDR3 protein: CASSLGTLAGAQGETQYF
CDR3 DNA: TGTGCCAGCAGCTTAGGTACACTAGCGGGGGCCCAGGGCGAGACCCAGTACTTC
J gene: TRBJ2-5
clone size: NA
D gene: TRBD2
V gene: TRBV11-3